Each of the 28 T cell receptor beta chains below was sequenced from the same sample in a study of blood T cell repertoires in COVID-19. Clones were read by immunoSEQ multiplex PCR, and TCRdb kept only the in-frame ones, dropping some. The sample shows roughly 360,000 clones, 85% to 90% of them seen only once. The sample was PBMCs or T cells enriched from blood (not recorded which). The source of these receptors is a woman aged 25-40 years with acute COVID-19.

The gene calls are TRBV2 and TRBJ1-1; D uncertain. Germline lookup yields CDR1 SNHLY and CDR2 FYNNEI. The CDR3 length is 15 residues. Trimming took off 4 bases at V and 0 bases at J, with 12 bases between the two ends. CDR3 sequence: CASSGSGSVNTEAFF. As DNA, the CDR3 is TGTGCCAGCAGTGGGTCGGGATCGGTGAACACTGAAGCTTTCTTT. Full variable domain (remainder filled in from reference TRBV2 and TRBJ1-1): EPEVTQTPSHQVTQMGQEVILRCVPISNHLYFYWYRQILGQKVEFLVSFYNNEISEKSEIFDDQFSVERPDGSNFTLKIRSTKLEDSAMYFCASSGSGSVNTEAFFGQGTRLTVV.

This sequence joins TRBV6-6 and TRBJ2-3, with 11 bases lining up with TRBD2. From germline, CDR1 is MNHNY and CDR2 SVGAGI (reference sequence). V shed 2 bases, J shed 5 bases, and the junction held 6 bases outside the gene matches. The CDR3 runs to 16 residues. CDR3 DNA: TGTGCCAGCAGTTACGGGACTAGCGGCTCCGGAGATACGCAGTATTTT. It yields the protein CASSYGTSGSGDTQYF.

This chain uses TRBV5-1 with TRBJ2-1; TRBD2 matches 7 bases. V dropped 0 bases and J dropped 2; count of bases not matched to a gene: 5. This CDR3 has 16 residues. Germline CDR1 and CDR2: SGHRS and YFSETQ. The CDR3 loop is CASSLVPAGAYNEQFF. The CDR3 DNA reads TGCGCCAGCAGCTTGGTGCCGGCGGGGGCCTACAATGAGCAGTTCTTC.

CDR3 region: CASSPKGDGLPEAFF. The CDR3 DNA sequence: TGTGCCAGCAGCCCTAAGGGGGACGGCCTTCCTGAAGCTTTCTTT. This chain joins TRBV7-3 and TRBJ1-1; tentatively, D is TRBD1 (6 bases). This CDR3 has 15 residues. Deletions cut 5 bases from V and 6 bases from J, with 19 bases between. Germline values: CDR1 SGHTA, CDR2 FQGTGA.

The gene calls are TRBV5-1 and TRBJ2-3, with 13 bases lining up with TRBD2. The germline V gene has CDR1 SGHRS and CDR2 YFSETQ. The V gene end was trimmed by 0 bases and the J gene end by 0 bases; junction bases not matched to a gene: 7. CDR3 length equals 19 residues. In DNA form, the CDR3 reads TGCGCCAGCAGCTTGGATGGACTAGCGGGGGTTACTAGCACAGATACGCAGTATTTT. Residues: CASSLDGLAGVTSTDTQYF.

The CDR3 loop reads CASSLAGGLNEQYF. In nucleotides, the CDR3 is TGTGCCAGCAGCTTAGCGGGGGGGCTGAACGAGCAGTACTTC. The chain recombines TRBV7-2 with TRBJ2-7, with D perhaps matching TRBD2 (7 bases). The CDR3 extends over 14 amino acids. The germline V and J ends were trimmed by 0 bases and 5 bases, with 11 bases remaining between them. Germline V lookup: CDR1 SGHTA, CDR2 FQGNSA.

V and J are TRBV7-8 and TRBJ2-7; possibly TRBD2 for D (6 bases). Germline loops: CDR1 SGHVS, CDR2 FQNEAQ. V was trimmed by 2 bases and J by 0 bases, leaving 14 bases between them. This CDR3 comprises 16 residues. This CDR3 reads CASSLLGTGSSYEQYF. The CDR3 bases are TGTGCCAGCAGCTTATTAGGGACTGGGAGCTCCTACGAGCAGTACTTC.

V gene TRBV18 combines with J gene TRBJ1-2; 11 bases fit TRBD1. J was trimmed by 6 bases and V by 3 bases; bases with no gene match: 9. The CDR3 runs 16 residues. Germline V gene lookup returns CDR1 KGHSH and CDR2 LQKENI. The CDR3 here is CASSPLGQGGEDGYTF. CDR3 nucleotide sequence: TGTGCCAGCTCACCCTTGGGACAGGGGGGAGAGGATGGCTACACCTTC.

The chain links TRBV29-1 to TRBJ2-6; tentative D call: TRBD1 (5 bases). Trimming shortened V by 7 bases and J by 1 base, and 11 bases separated the two germline ends. The germline gives CDR1 SQVTM, CDR2 ANQGSEA. The CDR3 has 14 amino acids. The CDR3 here is CSAYPGSGANVLTF. Written as DNA, the CDR3 is TGCAGCGCTTATCCAGGGTCTGGGGCCAACGTCCTGACTTTC.

The genes are TRBV30 and TRBJ2-4; D call uncertain. V was shortened by 0 bases and J by 7 bases, with 7 bases between the two germline ends. Germline V CDR1 and CDR2: GTSNPN, SVGIG (reference sequence). This CDR3 is 12 amino acids long. CDR3 sequence: CAWSVTRNIQYF. In nucleotides, the CDR3 is TGTGCCTGGAGTGTAACCCGGAACATTCAGTACTTC.

CDR3 sequence: CASSVLDRGFYEQYF. The CDR3, as DNA: TGCGCCAGCAGTGTGTTGGACAGGGGCTTCTACGAGCAGTACTTC. The chain recombines TRBV10-2 with TRBJ2-7; the match to TRBD1 covers 9 bases. CDR3 length: 15 residues. J gave up 3 bases and V 4 bases, and 7 bases lay outside the gene matches. The germline CDR1 and CDR2 sequences are WSHSY and SAAADI.

This chain uses TRBV10-1 with TRBJ2-1, with a weak D call TRBD2 (5 bases). V gave up 1 base and J gave up 6 bases, with 7 bases separating them. The CDR3 covers 13 residues. Germline lookup yields CDR1 WNHNN and CDR2 SYGVQD (reference sequence). This CDR3 reads CASSELRVNEQFF. CDR3 in DNA: TGCGCCAGCAGTGAGTTGAGGGTCAATGAGCAGTTCTTC.

The V gene is TRBV19, the J gene TRBJ1-5; possible D gene TRBD1, 5 bases. Trimming took 0 bases from V and 7 from J, leaving 13 bases between them. The CDR3 is 15 residues long. CDR1 and CDR2 from the germline V gene are LNHDA and SQIVND (reference sequence). This CDR3 reads CASSIDVPGRQPQHF. The CDR3 region has the DNA TGTGCCAGTAGTATAGATGTTCCAGGGAGGCAGCCCCAGCATTTT.

The chain joins TRBV10-3 to TRBJ1-2; a weak D match, TRBD1 (6 bases). Trimming stripped 0 bases from V and 4 bases from J, with 15 bases between. Germline-derived CDR1 and CDR2 are ENHRY and SYGVKD. This CDR3 has 16 amino acids. The CDR3 DNA follows: TGTGCCATCAGTGAGTCGAAACAGGGCTCCAGCTATGGCTACACCTTC. Its translation: CAISESKQGSSYGYTF.

This chain links TRBV9 with TRBJ2-3; 14 nucleotides align to TRBD2. Germline CDR1 is SGDLS and CDR2 is YYNGEE. The CDR3 is made up of 16 amino acids. Unmatched junction bases numbered 4, after V lost 3 bases and J lost 4 bases. CDR3 sequence (DNA): TGTGCCAGCAGCGGACTAGCGGGGGGGCTGGCAGATACGCAGTATTTT. It yields the protein CASSGLAGGLADTQYF.

This clone was picked up one time. The V gene is TRBV5-6, the J gene TRBJ1-6, with a tentative D call TRBD1 (6 bases). Looked up from germline, CDR1 is SGHDT and CDR2 is YYEEEE. Trimming took 0 bases from V and 7 from J, leaving 11 bases between them. The CDR3 covers 15 residues. In nucleotides, the CDR3 is TGTGCCAGCAGCTTGGAATACAGGGAGAATTCACCCCTCCACTTT. As protein: CASSLEYRENSPLHF.

The gene calls are TRBV13 and TRBJ2-1; D remains ambiguous. Germline V gene data show CDR1 as PRHDT and CDR2 as FYEKMQ (reference sequence). The CDR3 extends over 13 amino acids. V lost 0 bases to trimming and J lost 12 bases, with 12 bases between them. The CDR3 DNA reads as TGTGCCAGCAGCTTAGGCCCATCCCTACGGCAGTTCTTC. This encodes CASSLGPSLRQFF.

A few counts support this clone. The chain carries TRBV28 and TRBJ1-5; D unresolved. In germline, CDR1 is MDHEN, CDR2 SYDVKM. This CDR3 has 15 residues. Between the trimmed V and J ends, which lost 3 bases and 2 bases, there was a span of 11 bases. The CDR3: CASSLSSPGNQPQHF. The DNA of the CDR3 is TGTGCCAGCAGTTTGAGCTCGCCTGGCAATCAGCCCCAGCATTTT. Complete variable domain (other parts from reference TRBV28 and TRBJ1-5): DVKVTQSSRYLVKRTGEKVFLECVQDMDHENMFWYRQDPGLGLRLIYFSYDVKMKEKGDIPEGYSVSREKKERFSLILESASTNQTSMYLCASSLSSPGNQPQHFGDGTRLSIL.

This clone was observed a single time. The rearrangement links TRBV6-2 or TRBV6-3 to TRBJ2-3; 12 bases are a match to TRBD2. Germline V lookup: CDR1 MNHEY, CDR2 SVGEGT. The CDR3 spans 18 residues. Unmatched junction bases numbered 11, after V lost 0 bases and J lost 7 bases. The CDR3 loop is CASSYSGLTSGGSYTQYF. As DNA, the CDR3 is TGTGCCAGCAGTTACTCGGGCCTCACTAGCGGGGGGTCATATACGCAGTATTTT.

Only a few counts were recorded for this clone. Other DNA sequences in the same sample also yield this CDR3. J is TRBJ2-1 and V is TRBV5-1; the match to TRBD1 covers 7 bases. Germline V gene data show CDR1 as SGHRS and CDR2 as YFSETQ. The CDR3 is 15 amino acids. Trimming took 2 bases from V and 0 from J; bases not matched to a gene: 2. CDR3 sequence (DNA): TGCGCCAGCAGCTTCCGGGACAGCTCCTACAATGAGCAGTTCTTC. Residues: CASSFRDSSYNEQFF.

The chain couples TRBV24-1 to TRBJ1-6; D not resolved. This CDR3 is 15 amino acids long. Trimming cost V 1 base and J 6 bases, with 9 bases left between them. Germline V CDR1 and CDR2: KGHDR, SFDVKD. CDR3 amino acids: CATSDLRNSNSPLHF. CDR3 nucleotide sequence: TGTGCCACCAGTGATTTACGAAACTCTAATTCACCCCTCCACTTT.

The rearrangement uses TRBV7-2 and TRBJ1-1; 7 nucleotides agree with TRBD1. V shed 4 bases, J shed 6 bases, and the junction held 5 bases outside the gene matches. The CDR3 runs 13 residues. The germline V gene encodes CDR1 SGHTA and CDR2 FQGNSA. The CDR3, as DNA: TGTGCCAGCAGCTCATACAGGGGCGCTGAAGCTTTCTTT. It specifies CASSSYRGAEAFF.

This clone has just one count. This chain joins TRBV7-8 and TRBJ2-1; 10 positions match TRBD2. In germline, CDR1 is SGHVS, CDR2 FQNEAQ. V lost 7 bases to trimming and J lost 6 bases; unmatched junction nucleotides: 12. The CDR3 sequence is 16 residues long. The DNA of the CDR3 is TGTGCCAGCAATAGAGCCGGACTAGCGGAGTTCAATGAGCAGTTCTTC. Translation gives CASNRAGLAEFNEQFF.

This clone was seen more than once but under ten times. CDR3 loop: CAWIKAQGMNTEAFF. The CDR3 nucleotides are TGTGCCTGGATCAAAGCCCAGGGCATGAACACTGAAGCTTTCTTT. This chain uses TRBV30 with TRBJ1-1, with D perhaps TRBD1 (5 bases). This CDR3 has 15 residues. V lost 4 bases and J 0 bases, leaving 15 bases between the germline ends. The germline CDR1 and CDR2 sequences are GTSNPN and SVGIG (reference sequence).

This clone has a handful of counts. V is TRBV21-1 and J is TRBJ2-1; the tabulated D call, TRBD1, remains unverified against the DNA. TRBV21-1 is a recognized pseudogene. CDR3 length: 17 residues. Written as DNA, the CDR3 is TGTGCCCAGGGGCAGTGGGCCAGTTACTGTATTCCCCGTGAGCAGTTCTTC. It translates to CAQGQWASYCIPREQFF.

This sequence joins TRBV7-2 and TRBJ2-3, with D unclear. CDR1 and CDR2 (germline): SGHTA, FQGNSA. The length of the CDR3 is 15 residues. Trimming took off 3 bases at V and 2 bases at J, with 12 bases between the two ends. CDR3 nucleotides: TGTGCCAGCAGCTTTCGCCCCGCGCACACAGATACGCAGTATTTT. This translates into CASSFRPAHTDTQYF.

With respect to this clone: The sample holds other DNA sequences that translate to the same CDR3. The CDR3 sequence: CASSLAGGGITEAFF. CDR3 coding DNA: TGTGCCAGCAGCTTAGCAGGGGGCGGGATCACTGAAGCTTTCTTT. This chain uses TRBV7-8 with TRBJ1-1; 7 bases match TRBD1. V lost 0 bases, J lost 4 bases, and 5 bases stayed unmatched. CDR3 length equals 15 residues. Germline V gives CDR1 SGHVS, CDR2 FQNEAQ.

The CDR3 loop reads CASSQRGSGYNEQFF. CDR3 in DNA: TGTGCCAGCAGCCAACGGGGGAGCGGCTACAATGAGCAGTTCTTC. The J gene is TRBJ2-1, the V gene TRBV3-1 (or the pseudogene TRBV3-2); tentative D call: TRBD2 (6 bases). Germline V gives CDR1 LGHDT, CDR2 YNNKEL (reference sequence). The CDR3 is 15 residues long. The V end was cut by 2 bases, the J end by 3 bases, with 11 bases between.